The clone carrying this T cell receptor (beta chain) was observed a handful of times. What it binds is unknown. The data derive from a study of T cells in Graves' hyperthyroidism and ophthalmopathy. Study-wide results and caveats: Appearing also in blood were most of the thyroid clonotypes expanded above 0.001.

Amplified TCR beta CDR3 regions derived from RNA transcripts. A first-round RT-PCR of the TCR CDR3 used the HTBI primer set. TCRdb reprocessed the multiplex PCR reads via MiXCR and lists one record per CDR3 protein. The data hold a few hundred thousand distinct CDR3 sequences, with 46% observed a single time. This CDR3 is 16 amino acids long. Germline V gene data show CDR1 as KGHSH and CDR2 as LQKENI. V gave up 1 base and J gave up 7 bases, with 20 bases separating them. The diagnoses drew upon clinical symptoms, serum thyroxine and TRAb, thyroid ultrasound and orbital computed tomography. This clonotype originated in a young woman with Graves' hyperthyroidism. The chain recombines TRBV18 with TRBJ2-7; D may be TRBD2 (6 bases). Sequenced input: peripheral blood or thyroid tissue (not recorded which). The CDR3 DNA reads as TGTGCCAGCTCACCACGACTCCTGCGGGGCCCTAGGGAGCAGTACTTC. Protein sequence: CASSPRLLRGPREQYF.